The text below deals with one TCR beta chain. The data were obtained in a study of T cell responses to AZD1222 COVID-19 vaccine. Germline CDR1 SGHVS, CDR2 FQNEAQ. This CDR3 has 15 amino acids. Trimming cost V 2 bases and J 5 bases, with 15 bases left between them. Generated by immunoSEQ multiplex PCR, the TCRdb table keeps only in-frame clones and is missing some. The profile shows 250,000 to 300,000 clones, approximately 94% of them singletons. This sequence was found in an adult who received the AZD1222 COVID-19 vaccine. This rearrangement joins TRBV7-8 to TRBJ1-2; D is possibly TRBD1 (5 bases). The source material was peripheral blood, sampled 28 days after the second AZD1222 dose. CDR3: CASSLLNRGSYGYTF. CDR3 sequence (DNA): TGTGCCAGCAGCTTATTGAATAGGGGCTCGTATGGCTACACCTTC.